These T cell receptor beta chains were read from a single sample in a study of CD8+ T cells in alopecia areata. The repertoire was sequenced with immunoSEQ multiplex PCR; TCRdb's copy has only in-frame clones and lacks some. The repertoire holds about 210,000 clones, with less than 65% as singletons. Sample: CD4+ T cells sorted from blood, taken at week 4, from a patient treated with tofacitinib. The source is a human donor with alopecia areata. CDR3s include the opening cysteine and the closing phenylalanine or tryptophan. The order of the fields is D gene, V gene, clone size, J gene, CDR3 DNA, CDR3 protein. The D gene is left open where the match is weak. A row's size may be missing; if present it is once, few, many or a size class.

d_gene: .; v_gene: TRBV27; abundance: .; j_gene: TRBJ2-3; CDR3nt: TGTGCCAGCAGGGCTACAGGGACAGATACGCAGTATTTT; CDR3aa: CASRATGTDTQYF
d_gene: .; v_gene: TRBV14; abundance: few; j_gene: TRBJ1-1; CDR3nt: TGTGCCAGCAGCCAGGTTGGCCGAGGGACGGACGAAGCTTTCTTT; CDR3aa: CASSQVGRGTDEAFF
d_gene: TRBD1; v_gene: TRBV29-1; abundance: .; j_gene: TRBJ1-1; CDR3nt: TGCAGCGTTGGAGGACAGGGGGCCTGGGAAGCTTTCTTT; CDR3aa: CSVGGQGAWEAFF
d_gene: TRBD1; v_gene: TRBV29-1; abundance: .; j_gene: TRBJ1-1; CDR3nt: TGCAGCGTTGAACCAAGGATAAGACAGGGTGGTCAAGCTTTCTTT; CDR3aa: CSVEPRIRQGGQAFF
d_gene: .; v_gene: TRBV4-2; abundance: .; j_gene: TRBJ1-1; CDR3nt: TGTGCCAGCAGCCAAGGGATTATGAACACTGAAGCTTTCTTT; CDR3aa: CASSQGIMNTEAFF
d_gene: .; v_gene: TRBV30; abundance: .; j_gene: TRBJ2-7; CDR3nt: TGTGCCTGGAGTGTACCGGGCAGGGCCTACGAGCAGTACTTC; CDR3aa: CAWSVPGRAYEQYF
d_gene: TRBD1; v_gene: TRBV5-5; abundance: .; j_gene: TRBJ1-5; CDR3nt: TGTGCCAGCAGCTTTAGTGCAGGGGGCGCCTCCCAGCCCCAGCATTTT; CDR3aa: CASSFSAGGASQPQHF
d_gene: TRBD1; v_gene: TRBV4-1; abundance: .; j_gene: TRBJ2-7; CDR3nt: TGCGCCAGCAGGGCCGCCGGGGGGACAGGGTGGTACGAGCAGTACTTC; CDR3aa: CASRAAGGTGWYEQYF
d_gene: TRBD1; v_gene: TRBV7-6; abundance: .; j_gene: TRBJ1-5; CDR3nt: TGTGCCAGCAGCTGGGACAGGGATCAGCCCCAGCATTTT; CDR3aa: CASSWDRDQPQHF
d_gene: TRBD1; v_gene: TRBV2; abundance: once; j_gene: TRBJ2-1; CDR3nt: TGTGCCAGCAACCGACAGGGTGGGAATGAGCAGTTCTTC; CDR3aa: CASNRQGGNEQFF
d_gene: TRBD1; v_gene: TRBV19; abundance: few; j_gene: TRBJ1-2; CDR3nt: TGTGCCAGTAGTAGGAGCGGACAGGGGAGCGCCTATGGCTACACCTTC; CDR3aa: CASSRSGQGSAYGYTF
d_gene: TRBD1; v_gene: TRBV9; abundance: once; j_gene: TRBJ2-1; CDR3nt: TGTGCCAGCAGCGGAACAGGGGACACCTACAATGAGCAGTTCTTC; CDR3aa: CASSGTGDTYNEQFF
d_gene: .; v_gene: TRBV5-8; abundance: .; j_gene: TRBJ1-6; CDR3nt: TGTGCCAGCAGCTTTCGGAGGGCCCTCCACTTT; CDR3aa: CASSFRRALHF
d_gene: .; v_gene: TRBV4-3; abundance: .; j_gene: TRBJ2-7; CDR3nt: TGCGCCAGCAGCCAAGTCGAGGGCACCCCACCCTACGAGCAGTACTTC; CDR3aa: CASSQVEGTPPYEQYF
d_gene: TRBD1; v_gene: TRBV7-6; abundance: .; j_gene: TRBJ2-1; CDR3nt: TGTGCCAGCAGCTTAGTATTCGGACAGGGTAATCGGAATGAGCAGTTCTTC; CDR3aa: CASSLVFGQGNRNEQFF
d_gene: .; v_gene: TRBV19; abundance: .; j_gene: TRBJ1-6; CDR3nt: TGTGCCAGTAGACTAGGGACTTCAGATGGCAATTCACCCCTCCACTTT; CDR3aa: CASRLGTSDGNSPLHF
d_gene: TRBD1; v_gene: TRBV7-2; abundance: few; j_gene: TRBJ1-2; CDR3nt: TGTGCCAGCAGCTTACAGGGGGACTATGGCTACACCTTC; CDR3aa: CASSLQGDYGYTF
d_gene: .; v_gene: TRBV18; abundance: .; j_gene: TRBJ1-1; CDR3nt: TGTGCCAGCTCACCACGTGCCGATCCCACTGAAGCTTTCTTT; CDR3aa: CASSPRADPTEAFF
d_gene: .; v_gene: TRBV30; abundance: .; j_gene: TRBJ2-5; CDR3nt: TGTGCCTGGAGCGGTGGAGAGACCCGGTACTTC; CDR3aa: CAWSGGETRYF
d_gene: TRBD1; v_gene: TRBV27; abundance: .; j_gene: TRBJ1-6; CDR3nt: TGTGCCAGCACCCGGACAGGGAGCGGTTCACCCCTCCACTTT; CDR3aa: CASTRTGSGSPLHF
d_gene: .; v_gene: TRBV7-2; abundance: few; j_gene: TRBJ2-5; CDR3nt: TGTGCCAGTACCAGGGGCACGCAAGAGACCCAGTACTTC; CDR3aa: CASTRGTQETQYF
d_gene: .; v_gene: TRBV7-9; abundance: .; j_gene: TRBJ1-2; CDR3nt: TGTGCCAGCAGCTTCGGGGGAAGCTATGGCTACACCTTC; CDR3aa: CASSFGGSYGYTF
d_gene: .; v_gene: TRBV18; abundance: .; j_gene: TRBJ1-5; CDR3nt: TGTGCCAGCTCACCACAGAGCAATCAGCCCCAGCATTTT; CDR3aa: CASSPQSNQPQHF
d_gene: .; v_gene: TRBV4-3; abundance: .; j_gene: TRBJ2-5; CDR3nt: TGCGCCAGCAGCCAAGATCGTGGGACCCAGTACTTC; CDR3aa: CASSQDRGTQYF
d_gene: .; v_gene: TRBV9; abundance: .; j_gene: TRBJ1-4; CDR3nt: TGTGCCAGCAGCGTATCGAGCAGGGATAATGAAAAACTGTTTTTT; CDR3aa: CASSVSSRDNEKLFF
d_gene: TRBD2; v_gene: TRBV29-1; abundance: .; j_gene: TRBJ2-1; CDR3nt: TGCAGCGGAAAACTAGCGGGAACCTACAATGAGCAGTTCTTC; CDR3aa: CSGKLAGTYNEQFF
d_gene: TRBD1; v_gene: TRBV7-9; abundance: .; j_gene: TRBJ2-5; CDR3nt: TGTGCCAGCAGCCCTCGGGGACAGGTCGAAGAGACCCAGTACTTC; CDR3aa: CASSPRGQVEETQYF
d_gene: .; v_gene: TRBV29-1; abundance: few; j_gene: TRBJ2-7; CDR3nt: TGCAGCGTTGGCCAAGGGCAGGGGTACGAGCAGTACTTC; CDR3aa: CSVGQGQGYEQYF
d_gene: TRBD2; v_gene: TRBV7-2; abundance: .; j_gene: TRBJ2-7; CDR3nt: TGTGCCAGCAGCTTAGGGGGTACTAGCGGCGGTGGGTACGAGCAGTACTTC; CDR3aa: CASSLGGTSGGGYEQYF
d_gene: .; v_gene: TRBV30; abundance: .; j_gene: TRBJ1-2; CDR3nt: TGTGCCTGGAGTGTACGGGACCGGGGCGGCTACACCTTC; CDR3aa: CAWSVRDRGGYTF
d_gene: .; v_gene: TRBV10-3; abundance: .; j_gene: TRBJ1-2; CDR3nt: TGTGCCATCAGTGAATCCACAGACTATGGCTACACCTTC; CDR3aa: CAISESTDYGYTF
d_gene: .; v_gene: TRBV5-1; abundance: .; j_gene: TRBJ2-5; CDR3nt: TGCGCCAGCAGCTTGGGGACTGAACAAGAGACCCAGTACTTC; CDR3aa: CASSLGTEQETQYF
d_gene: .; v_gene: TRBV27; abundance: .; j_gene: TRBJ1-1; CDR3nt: TGTGCCAGCAGGGGAAGTTTGGGGAACACTGAAGCTTTCTTT; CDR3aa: CASRGSLGNTEAFF
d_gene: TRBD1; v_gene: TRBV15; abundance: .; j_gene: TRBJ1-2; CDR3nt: TGTGCCACCAGCTTGTCAGACAGGGGTGGCGGCTACACCTTC; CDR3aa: CATSLSDRGGGYTF
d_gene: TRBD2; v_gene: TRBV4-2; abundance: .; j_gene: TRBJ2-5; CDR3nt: TGTGCCAGCAGCCAAGAGGGAGCTAGCGGACGAGAGACCCAGTACTTC; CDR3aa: CASSQEGASGRETQYF
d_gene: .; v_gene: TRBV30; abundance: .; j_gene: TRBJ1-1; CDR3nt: TGTGCCTGGACCCCCGGAGGGGGGGATCGGGCTTTCTTT; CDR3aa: CAWTPGGGDRAFF
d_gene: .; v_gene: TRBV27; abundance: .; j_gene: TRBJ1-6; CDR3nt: TGTGCCAGCAGTCGACAGTTTAATTCACCCCTCCACTTT; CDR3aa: CASSRQFNSPLHF
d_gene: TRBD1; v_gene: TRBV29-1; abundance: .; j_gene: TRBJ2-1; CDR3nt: TGCAGCGTTGATTCTCTGGGACAGGGGAGGTACAATGAGCAGTTCTTC; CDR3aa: CSVDSLGQGRYNEQFF
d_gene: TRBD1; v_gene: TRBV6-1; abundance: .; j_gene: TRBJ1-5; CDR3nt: TGTGCCAGCGGGGACAGGGGCAATCAGCCCCAGCATTTT; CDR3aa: CASGDRGNQPQHF
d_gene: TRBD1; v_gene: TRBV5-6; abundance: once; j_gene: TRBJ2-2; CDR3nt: TGTGCCAGCAGCTTGCGAAGGACAGGGGAAGTTCCCGGGGAGCTGTTTTTT; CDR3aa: CASSLRRTGEVPGELFF
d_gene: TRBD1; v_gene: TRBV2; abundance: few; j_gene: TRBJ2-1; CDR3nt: TGTGCCAGCCGCGAACAGGGGGGAACCTACAATGAGCAGTTCTTC; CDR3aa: CASREQGGTYNEQFF
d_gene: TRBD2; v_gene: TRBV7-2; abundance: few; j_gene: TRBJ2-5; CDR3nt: TGTGCCAGCAGCGCATCCGGGACTAGCGGGGGGCGGAAGACCCAGTACTTC; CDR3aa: CASSASGTSGGRKTQYF
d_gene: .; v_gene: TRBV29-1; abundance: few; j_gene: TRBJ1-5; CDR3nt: TGCAGCGCAGGGAGAGGGGATCAGCCCCAGCATTTT; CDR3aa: CSAGRGDQPQHF
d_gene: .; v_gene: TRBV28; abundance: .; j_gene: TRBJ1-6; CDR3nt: TGTGCCAGCAGTTTTTCCAGCAGGTCGAATTCACCCCTCCACTTT; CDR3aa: CASSFSSRSNSPLHF
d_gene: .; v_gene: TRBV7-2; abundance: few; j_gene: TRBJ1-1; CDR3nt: TGTGCCAGCAGCTGGGGGACCGCGAACACTGAAGCTTTCTTT; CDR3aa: CASSWGTANTEAFF
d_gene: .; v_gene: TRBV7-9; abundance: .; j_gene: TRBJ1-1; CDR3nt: TGTGCCAGCAGCTTTAGGAGGACTAGAATGAACACTGAAGCTTTCTTT; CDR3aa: CASSFRRTRMNTEAFF
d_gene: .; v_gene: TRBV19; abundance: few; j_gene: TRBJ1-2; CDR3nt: TGTGCCAGTGGGACTCACTATGGCTACACCTTC; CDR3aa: CASGTHYGYTF
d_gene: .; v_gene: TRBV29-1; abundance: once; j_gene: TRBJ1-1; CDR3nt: TGCAGCGTTGAACGGGGGATAGCACTACTGTTT; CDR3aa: CSVERGIALLF
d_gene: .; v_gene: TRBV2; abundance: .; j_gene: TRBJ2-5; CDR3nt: TGTGCCAGCAGCGTCCAGGGTCCCGAGACCCAGTACTTC; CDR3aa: CASSVQGPETQYF
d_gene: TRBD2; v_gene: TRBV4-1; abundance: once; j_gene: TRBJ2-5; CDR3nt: TGCGCCAGCAGCCAACCCGGGAGGGGAAGAGAGACCCAGTACTTC; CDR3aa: CASSQPGRGRETQYF
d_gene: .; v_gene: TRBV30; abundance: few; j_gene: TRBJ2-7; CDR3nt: TGTGCCTGGAGCTTGGCGGTATACTACGAGCAGTACTTC; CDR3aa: CAWSLAVYYEQYF
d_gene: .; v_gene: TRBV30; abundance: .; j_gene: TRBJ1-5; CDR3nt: TGTGCCTGGAGTGACAGCCAGTGGGGCAATCAGCCCCAGCATTTT; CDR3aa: CAWSDSQWGNQPQHF
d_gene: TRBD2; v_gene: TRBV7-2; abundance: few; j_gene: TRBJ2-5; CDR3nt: TGTGCCAGCAGCGTAGGACTAGGGAAGACCCAGTACTTC; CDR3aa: CASSVGLGKTQYF
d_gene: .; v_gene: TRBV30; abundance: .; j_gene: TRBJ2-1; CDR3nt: TGTGCCTGGAGTGCCCTAAATGAGCAGTTCTTC; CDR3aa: CAWSALNEQFF
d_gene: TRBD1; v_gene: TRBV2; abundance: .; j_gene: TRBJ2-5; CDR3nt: TGTGCCAGCAGGGGACAGGCCGAGACCCAGTACTTC; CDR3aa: CASRGQAETQYF